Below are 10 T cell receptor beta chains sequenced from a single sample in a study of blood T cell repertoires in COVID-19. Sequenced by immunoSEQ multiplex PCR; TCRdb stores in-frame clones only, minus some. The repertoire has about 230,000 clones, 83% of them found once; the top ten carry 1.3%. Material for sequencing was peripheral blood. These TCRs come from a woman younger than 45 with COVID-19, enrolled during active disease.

CDR3 nucleotide sequence: TGTGCCAGCAGCAAGACAGAGGCCTACGAGCAGTACTTC. Protein product: CASSKTEAYEQYF. The V call is TRBV6-2 or TRBV6-3, the J call TRBJ2-7; D possibly corresponds to TRBD1 (5 bases). With 6 bases removed from V and 2 bases from J, the gap between germline ends came to 11 bases. The V gene's germline CDR1 is MNHEY and CDR2 SVGEGT. The CDR3 has 13 residues.

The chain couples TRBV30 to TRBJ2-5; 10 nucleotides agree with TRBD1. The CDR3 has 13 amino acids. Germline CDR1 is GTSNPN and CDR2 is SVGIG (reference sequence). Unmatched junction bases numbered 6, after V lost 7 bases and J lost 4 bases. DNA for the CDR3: TGTGCCTACACCGGGACAGGGGTAGAGACCCAGTACTTC. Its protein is CAYTGTGVETQYF.

The CDR3: CASSARLAVEGDEQFF. The CDR3 DNA follows: TGTGCCAGCAGCGCTCGACTAGCGGTAGAGGGTGATGAGCAGTTCTTC. The chain is built from TRBV3-1 (or the pseudogene TRBV3-2) and TRBJ2-1; 9 bases match TRBD2. Germline CDR1 and CDR2: LGHDT and YNNKEL (reference sequence). After removal of 5 bases from V and 8 bases from J, the junction contained 13 bases not matched to a gene. The CDR3 is made up of 16 amino acids.

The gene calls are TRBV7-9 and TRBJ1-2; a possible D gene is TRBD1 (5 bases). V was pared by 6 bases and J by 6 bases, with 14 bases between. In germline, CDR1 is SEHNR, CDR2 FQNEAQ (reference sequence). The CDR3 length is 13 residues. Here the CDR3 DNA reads TGTGCCAGCAGTTGGACACCAGAGGATGGCTACACCTTC. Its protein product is CASSWTPEDGYTF.

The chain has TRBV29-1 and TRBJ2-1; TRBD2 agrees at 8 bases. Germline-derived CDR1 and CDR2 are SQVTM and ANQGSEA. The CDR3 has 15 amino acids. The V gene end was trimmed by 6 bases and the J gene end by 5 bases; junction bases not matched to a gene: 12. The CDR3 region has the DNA TGCAGCGTATCCCGCCGACTAGCGAATAACAATGAGCAGTTCTTC. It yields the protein CSVSRRLANNNEQFF.

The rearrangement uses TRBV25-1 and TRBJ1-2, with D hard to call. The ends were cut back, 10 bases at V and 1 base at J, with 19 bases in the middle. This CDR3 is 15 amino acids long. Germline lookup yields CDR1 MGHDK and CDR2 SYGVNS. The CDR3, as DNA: TGTGCCACCATTTACTGGGAGGGTCATAACTATGGCTACACCTTC. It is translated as CATIYWEGHNYGYTF.

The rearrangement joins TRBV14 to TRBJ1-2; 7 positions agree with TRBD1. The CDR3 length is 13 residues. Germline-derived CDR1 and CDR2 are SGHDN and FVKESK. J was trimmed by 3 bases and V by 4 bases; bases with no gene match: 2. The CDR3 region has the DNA TGTGCCAGCAGCCGAGACAGGGACTATGGCTACACCTTC. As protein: CASSRDRDYGYTF.

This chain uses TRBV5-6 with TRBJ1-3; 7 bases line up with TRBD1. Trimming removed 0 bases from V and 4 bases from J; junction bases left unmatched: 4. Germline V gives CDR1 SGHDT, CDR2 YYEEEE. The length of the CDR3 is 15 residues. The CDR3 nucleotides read TGTGCCAGCAGCTTGGGACAGGGCGGGGGAAACACCATATATTTT. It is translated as CASSLGQGGGNTIYF.

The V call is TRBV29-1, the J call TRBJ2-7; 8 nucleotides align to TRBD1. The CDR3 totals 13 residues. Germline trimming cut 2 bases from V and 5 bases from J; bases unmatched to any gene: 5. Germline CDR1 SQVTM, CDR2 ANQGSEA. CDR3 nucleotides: TGCAGCGTTGAACTTGACAGGGGCAACGAGCAGTACTTC. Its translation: CSVELDRGNEQYF.

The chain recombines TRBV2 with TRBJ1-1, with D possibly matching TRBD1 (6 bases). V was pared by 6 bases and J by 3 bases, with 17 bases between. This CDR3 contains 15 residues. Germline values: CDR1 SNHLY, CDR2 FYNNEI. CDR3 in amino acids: CASRKQGGADTEAFF. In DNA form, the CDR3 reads TGTGCCAGCAGGAAACAGGGTGGGGCGGACACTGAAGCTTTCTTT.